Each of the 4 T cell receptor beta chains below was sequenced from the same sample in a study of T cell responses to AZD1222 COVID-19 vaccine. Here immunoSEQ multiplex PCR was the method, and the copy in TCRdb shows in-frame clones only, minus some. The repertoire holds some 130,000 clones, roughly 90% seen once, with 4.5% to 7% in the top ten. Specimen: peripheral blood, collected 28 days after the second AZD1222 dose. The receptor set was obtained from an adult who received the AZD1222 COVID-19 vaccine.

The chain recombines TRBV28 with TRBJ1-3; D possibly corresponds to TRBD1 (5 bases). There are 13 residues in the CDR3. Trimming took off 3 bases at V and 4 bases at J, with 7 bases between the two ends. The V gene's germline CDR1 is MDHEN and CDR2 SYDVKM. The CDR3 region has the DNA TGTGCCAGCAGTTTGGCAGGGGGAAACACCATATATTTT. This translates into CASSLAGGNTIYF. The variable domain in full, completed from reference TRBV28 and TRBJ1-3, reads DVKVTQSSRYLVKRTGEKVFLECVQDMDHENMFWYRQDPGLGLRLIYFSYDVKMKEKGDIPEGYSVSREKKERFSLILESASTNQTSMYLCASSLAGGNTIYFGEGSWLTVV.

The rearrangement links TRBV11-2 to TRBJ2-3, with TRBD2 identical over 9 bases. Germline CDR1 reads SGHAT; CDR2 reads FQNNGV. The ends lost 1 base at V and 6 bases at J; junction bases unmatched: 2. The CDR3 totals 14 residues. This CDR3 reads CASSLGLAGDTQYF. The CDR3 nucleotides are TGTGCCAGCAGCTTAGGCCTAGCGGGGGATACGCAGTATTTT.

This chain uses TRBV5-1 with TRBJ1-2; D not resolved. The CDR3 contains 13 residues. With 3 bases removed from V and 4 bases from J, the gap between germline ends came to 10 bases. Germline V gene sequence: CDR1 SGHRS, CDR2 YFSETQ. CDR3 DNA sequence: TGCGCCAGCAGCTCCGTGGAGGGCTATGGCTACACCTTC. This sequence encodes CASSSVEGYGYTF. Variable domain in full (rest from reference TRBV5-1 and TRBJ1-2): KAGVTQTPRYLIKTRGQQVTLSCSPISGHRSVSWYQQTPGQGLQFLFEYFSETQRNKGNFPGRFSGRQFSNSRSEMNVSTLELGDSALYLCASSSVEGYGYTFGSGTRLTVV.

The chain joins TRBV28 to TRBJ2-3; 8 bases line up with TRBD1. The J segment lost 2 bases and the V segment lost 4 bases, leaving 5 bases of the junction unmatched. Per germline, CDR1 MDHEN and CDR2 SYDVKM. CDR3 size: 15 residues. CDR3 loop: CASSSGTGDTDTQYF. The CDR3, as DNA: TGTGCCAGCAGTTCGGGGACAGGAGACACAGATACGCAGTATTTT.